The clone carrying this TCR beta chain was counted a few times. What it binds is unknown. The sample is drawn from a study of cytomegalovirus exposure and HLA in healthy donors. General study results and limits: Earlier analysis found most TCR beta V segments productive about 90% or about 30% of the time. When analyzed later, a missense DCLRE1C variant was found to be linked to TCR beta V- and J-gene trimming. Later analysis suggested most CMV-associated TCR beta chains were HLA-restricted. The study put 150 to 200 TCR beta chains on its list as cytomegalovirus-associated.

Both 60 Vbeta primers and 13 Jbeta primers went into the PCR. Method: immunoSEQ multiplex PCR; TCRdb's copy keeps in-frame clones and lacks some. The table records about 180,000 clones, around 80% of them present only once. The specimen sequenced was PBMCs. This sequence was found in a man in his late teens or twenties in good health and CMV-seronegative.

The CDR3: CAIGTGAGYEQYF. The CDR3 DNA is TGTGCCATCGGGACAGGGGCTGGTTACGAGCAGTACTTC. V gene TRBV10-3 combines with J gene TRBJ2-7; TRBD1 aligns across 10 bases. The ends lost 8 bases at V and 4 bases at J; junction bases unmatched: 5. CDR1 and CDR2 from the germline V gene are ENHRY and SYGVKD. This CDR3 comprises 13 residues.